This TCR beta chain was sequenced during a study of cytomegalovirus exposure and HLA in healthy donors. Remarks on this clone: The antigen is unknown.

The study's findings and limits: Across all donors, roughly uniform sequencing depth was an assumption of the presence/absence analyses.

PCR employed 60 Vbeta and 13 Jbeta primers. Generated by immunoSEQ multiplex PCR, the TCRdb table keeps only in-frame clones and is missing some. The table shows about 120,000 clones, with over 65% occurring only once. Germline V CDR1 and CDR2: SNHLY, FYNNEI. This CDR3 is 13 amino acids long. Trimming cost V 7 bases and J 5 bases, with 15 bases left between them. The rearrangement links TRBV2 to TRBJ2-7; D is perhaps TRBD1 (5 bases). The clonotype was recovered from a female donor in good health and CMV-seronegative. The sequencing sample was made of PBMCs. DNA for the CDR3: TGTGCCAGCAATCCCATGGCAGGGAACGAGCAGTACTTC. It translates to CASNPMAGNEQYF. The full variable domain, in which reference TRBV2 and TRBJ2-7 provide the parts outside the CDR3, is EPEVTQTPSHQVTQMGQEVILRCVPISNHLYFYWYRQILGQKVEFLVSFYNNEISEKSEIFDDQFSVERPDGSNFTLKIRSTKLEDSAMYFCASNPMAGNEQYFGPGTRLTVT.